This is a list of T cell receptor beta chains from one sample in a study of blood T cell repertoires in COVID-19. Measured with immunoSEQ multiplex PCR; TCRdb has only the in-frame clones, and not every one. The data show tens of thousands of clones, around 87% seen once. What was sequenced was peripheral blood. The receptor source for this set is a human donor with acute or convalescent COVID-19. The donor label of this sample is uncertain. The CDR3 runs from the conserved cysteine through the conserved F or W. D genes are given only for firm matches. Part of the rows lack a size; the others show once, few, many or a class for expanded clones.

cdr3_nt: TGCAGTGCTAGTTCTCAAGGGCGGGGGGTCACAGATACGCAGTATTTT
cdr3_aa: CSASSQGRGVTDTQYF
v_call: TRBV20-1
clone_size: -
j_call: TRBJ2-3
d_call: TRBD2

cdr3_nt: TGCGCCAGCAGTGAGGGGCGGGGGAACACTGAAGCTTTCTTT
cdr3_aa: CASSEGRGNTEAFF
v_call: TRBV10-2
clone_size: -
j_call: TRBJ1-1
d_call: -

cdr3_nt: TGCGCCAGCAGCTCGACGACAGGGTTTGGGGAGACCCAGTACTTC
cdr3_aa: CASSSTTGFGETQYF
v_call: TRBV5-1
clone_size: -
j_call: TRBJ2-5
d_call: TRBD1

cdr3_nt: TGTGCCAGCAGCTTACAGGGGGCTGGAAACACCATATATTTT
cdr3_aa: CASSLQGAGNTIYF
v_call: TRBV27
clone_size: -
j_call: TRBJ1-3
d_call: TRBD1

cdr3_nt: TGTGCCAGCAGCTTAGATGTCGGGGGGCTACACACTGAAGCTTTCTTT
cdr3_aa: CASSLDVGGLHTEAFF
v_call: TRBV11-2
clone_size: -
j_call: TRBJ1-1
d_call: -

cdr3_nt: TGTGCCAGCAGTTTCCAGGGGGGAGGTGACACTGAAGCTTTCTTT
cdr3_aa: CASSFQGGGDTEAFF
v_call: TRBV6-5
clone_size: once
j_call: TRBJ1-1
d_call: TRBD1

cdr3_nt: TGTGCCAGTAGTACTTCGCGGACATTAAACATTCAGTACTTC
cdr3_aa: CASSTSRTLNIQYF
v_call: TRBV19
clone_size: -
j_call: TRBJ2-4
d_call: -

cdr3_nt: TGTGCCAGCAGCTTAGCGACCCCCAATGACAGGGTGGGGCAGTATTTT
cdr3_aa: CASSLATPNDRVGQYF
v_call: TRBV7-9
clone_size: -
j_call: TRBJ2-3
d_call: TRBD1

cdr3_nt: TGCAGCGGTGCAGGGATCGGCGACACTGAAGCTTTCTTT
cdr3_aa: CSGAGIGDTEAFF
v_call: TRBV29-1
clone_size: -
j_call: TRBJ1-1
d_call: -

cdr3_nt: TGTGCCAGCAGCCTACAATCTTATGGCTACACCTTC
cdr3_aa: CASSLQSYGYTF
v_call: TRBV3-1/TRBV3-2
clone_size: -
j_call: TRBJ1-2
d_call: -

cdr3_nt: TGCGCCAGCAGCTTGTTCCGAGGCTTCTACGAGCAGTACTTC
cdr3_aa: CASSLFRGFYEQYF
v_call: TRBV5-1
clone_size: -
j_call: TRBJ2-7
d_call: -

cdr3_nt: TGTGCCAGCAGCTTAGTAGACAGGGACAATGAGCAGTTCTTC
cdr3_aa: CASSLVDRDNEQFF
v_call: TRBV7-9
clone_size: -
j_call: TRBJ2-1
d_call: TRBD1

cdr3_nt: TGTGCCAGCAGCCCCGGGGGGGGGCGTAACACTGAAGCTTTCTTT
cdr3_aa: CASSPGGGRNTEAFF
v_call: TRBV5-4
clone_size: -
j_call: TRBJ1-1
d_call: -

cdr3_nt: TGTGCCAGCAGCAGACAGGGGGCGAGGCAAGAGACCCAGTACTTC
cdr3_aa: CASSRQGARQETQYF
v_call: TRBV6-2/TRBV6-3
clone_size: -
j_call: TRBJ2-5
d_call: TRBD1

cdr3_nt: TGCGCCAGCAGCCCGGACAGGGGGCGGCGTGCCCTCTCTAATGAGCAGTTCTTC
cdr3_aa: CASSPDRGRRALSNEQFF
v_call: TRBV5-1
clone_size: -
j_call: TRBJ2-1
d_call: TRBD1

cdr3_nt: TGTGCCAGCAGTTTACCCGGGCTTCCCTCGGGACAGGCGTTATCCGGAAACACCATATATTTT
cdr3_aa: CASSLPGLPSGQALSGNTIYF
v_call: TRBV28
clone_size: -
j_call: TRBJ1-3
d_call: TRBD1

cdr3_nt: TGTGCCAGCAGCTTAGCAGGGCAGGGTGGTGGCTACACCTTC
cdr3_aa: CASSLAGQGGGYTF
v_call: TRBV7-9
clone_size: few
j_call: TRBJ1-2
d_call: -

cdr3_nt: TGTGCCAGCAGTTACCCTGGGACAGGGCGGTACGAGCAGTACTTC
cdr3_aa: CASSYPGTGRYEQYF
v_call: TRBV6-2/TRBV6-3
clone_size: -
j_call: TRBJ2-7
d_call: TRBD1

cdr3_nt: TGTGCCAGCAGCGTAGATGGACAGGGAAGAGAAAAACTGTTTTTT
cdr3_aa: CASSVDGQGREKLFF
v_call: TRBV9
clone_size: -
j_call: TRBJ1-4
d_call: TRBD1

cdr3_nt: TGTGCCAGTGAAGGGAGGCCGAACACTGAAGCTTTCTTT
cdr3_aa: CASEGRPNTEAFF
v_call: TRBV19
clone_size: once
j_call: TRBJ1-1
d_call: -

cdr3_nt: TGTGCCAGCAGGTCGACTAGAACGGAGACCCAGTACTTC
cdr3_aa: CASRSTRTETQYF
v_call: TRBV28
clone_size: once
j_call: TRBJ2-5
d_call: -

cdr3_nt: TGCGCCAGCAGTCAATCTCCCCCCGCGGTTGGTGGTTCCTACGAGCAGTACTTC
cdr3_aa: CASSQSPPAVGGSYEQYF
v_call: TRBV23-1
clone_size: -
j_call: TRBJ2-7
d_call: -

cdr3_nt: TGTGCCAGTAGTATAATGGCAGGGGGCACTGAAGCTTTCTTT
cdr3_aa: CASSIMAGGTEAFF
v_call: TRBV19
clone_size: -
j_call: TRBJ1-1
d_call: TRBD1

cdr3_nt: TGTGCCAGCGGGCCTAGCAGGGGGGACCATGAGCAGTTCTTC
cdr3_aa: CASGPSRGDHEQFF
v_call: TRBV11-2
clone_size: -
j_call: TRBJ2-1
d_call: -

cdr3_nt: TGTGCCAGCTGCGCAGGGGGCTCTTACGAGCAGTACTTC
cdr3_aa: CASCAGGSYEQYF
v_call: TRBV28
clone_size: -
j_call: TRBJ2-7
d_call: TRBD1

cdr3_nt: TGTGCCAGCAGCCCTAGGTTGCGGGGATCCACAGATACGCAGTATTTT
cdr3_aa: CASSPRLRGSTDTQYF
v_call: TRBV7-2
clone_size: -
j_call: TRBJ2-3
d_call: -

cdr3_nt: TGTGCCAGCAGCCCGCGGGACAGGGGGGGGCACGAGCAGTACTTC
cdr3_aa: CASSPRDRGGHEQYF
v_call: TRBV6-6
clone_size: -
j_call: TRBJ2-7
d_call: TRBD1